Listed below are T cell receptor beta chains from one sample, sequenced in a study of blood T cell repertoires in COVID-19. Clones were read by immunoSEQ multiplex PCR, and TCRdb kept only the in-frame ones, dropping some. The sample lists 40,000 or so clones, around 90% occurring once. What was sequenced was peripheral blood. Receptors originate from a man between 60 and 75 years old with active or convalescent COVID-19. CDR3s include the opening cysteine and the closing phenylalanine or tryptophan. A D gene is named only where the DNA matches it firmly. Size values are once, few and many counts, or a class for expanded clones, and some rows have none.

- TRBJ2-1 TRBV4-2 - TGTGCCAGCAGCCAAGAGAGTCACAATGAGCAGTTCTTC CASSQESHNEQFF
- TRBJ2-7 TRBV10-1 few TGCGCCAGCAGTGGTGTCCCAAGCAGAGGGGGATCCTACGAGCAGTACTTC CASSGVPSRGGSYEQYF
TRBD1 TRBJ2-3 TRBV3-1/TRBV3-2 - TGTGCCAGCAGCCCAGGGACAGACCGCACAGATACGCAGTATTTT CASSPGTDRTDTQYF
- TRBJ2-7 TRBV27 - TGTGCCAGCAGGATGAAGGTGGGGGCCTCCTACGAGCAGTACTTC CASRMKVGASYEQYF
TRBD2 TRBJ2-1 TRBV9 - TGTGCCAGCAGCGTAGGCAGCGGGAACCCCCCCGATGAGCAGTTCTTC CASSVGSGNPPDEQFF
TRBD1 TRBJ1-5 TRBV6-5 - TGTGCCAGCAACACAGGGGGCCGCACGTATCAGCCCCAGCATTTT CASNTGGRTYQPQHF
TRBD1 TRBJ2-2 TRBV2 once TGTGCCACAGACCGGGACAGAAACACCGGGGAGCTGTTTTTT CATDRDRNTGELFF
TRBD1 TRBJ2-3 TRBV11-2 - TGTGCCAGCAGCTCTGGGCAGGGGGCAAACCCAGATACGCAGTATTTT CASSSGQGANPDTQYF
TRBD1 TRBJ1-3 TRBV30 - TGTGCCTCACCGACAGGGTCTGGAAACACCATATATTTT CASPTGSGNTIYF
TRBD2 TRBJ2-3 TRBV20-1 - TGCAGTGCTAGTGGGCTAGCGGGAGTGTGGGATACGCAGTATTTT CSASGLAGVWDTQYF
- TRBJ1-1 TRBV5-1 - TGCGCCAGCATGAGCAGGGTCAACACTGAAGCTTTCTTT CASMSRVNTEAFF
TRBD1 TRBJ2-7 TRBV7-2 - TGTGCCAGCAGATATACAGGGGTCGACGAGCAGTACTTC CASRYTGVDEQYF
- TRBJ2-5 TRBV28 - TGTGCCAGCAGTTCCTCCGGGACAAGCGAAGAGACCCAGTACTTC CASSSSGTSEETQYF
- TRBJ2-5 TRBV3-1/TRBV3-2 - TGTGCCAGCAGCAGGATGGGGGCGCAGGAGACCCAGTACTTC CASSRMGAQETQYF
- TRBJ2-7 TRBV4-1 - TGCGCCAGCAGCCAAGTGGTCAAGGGACACCACGAGCAGTACTTC CASSQVVKGHHEQYF
- TRBJ2-5 TRBV7-2 - TGTGCCAGCAGCCGCGGGACTGGAGAGACCCAGTACTTC CASSRGTGETQYF
- TRBJ2-1 TRBV12-2 - TGTGCAAGTCGCTTCTCTCGCGGGAGCCGATACAATGAGCAGTTCTTC CASRFSRGSRYNEQFF
TRBD2 TRBJ2-2 TRBV19 - TGTGCCAGTACTCCGACTAGCGGGAGATCCGGGGAGCTGTTTTTT CASTPTSGRSGELFF
- TRBJ2-1 TRBV7-2 - TGTGCCAGCAGCTTAGAGACAAACCTGAATGAGCAGTTCTTC CASSLETNLNEQFF
- TRBJ2-5 TRBV11-2 - TGTGCCAGCAGCTTAGGGGCGTTTGGAGAGACCCAGTACTTC CASSLGAFGETQYF
TRBD1 TRBJ1-4 TRBV2 once TGTGCCAGCCGACGGGCGGGACAGCCTAATGAAAAACTGTTTTTT CASRRAGQPNEKLFF
TRBD1 TRBJ2-5 TRBV7-3 - TGTGCCAGCAGCCGGACAGGGCAAGGGGAGACCCAGTACTTC CASSRTGQGETQYF
- TRBJ2-5 TRBV7-8 - TGTGCCAGCAGCTTTGCAGGGTTAGAGACCCAGTACTTC CASSFAGLETQYF
TRBD2 TRBJ2-7 TRBV29-1 - TGCAGCGTTGAGTATCAGCGGGAGGGCGAGCAGTACTTC CSVEYQREGEQYF
TRBD1 TRBJ1-2 TRBV10-3 - TGTGCCATCCAAGTTAAACAGGGGGGGTTACTTGGCTACACCTTC CAIQVKQGGLLGYTF
TRBD1 TRBJ2-1 TRBV28 - TGTGCCAGCAGTTTTACAGGGGCCTACAATGAGCAGTTCTTC CASSFTGAYNEQFF
- TRBJ1-5 TRBV2 - TGTGCCAGCAGCCTACAGGGAATCAATCAGCCCCAGCATTTT CASSLQGINQPQHF
- TRBJ2-2 TRBV9 - TGTGCCAGCAGCATGGGGCGGCGTTCCACCGGGGAGCTGTTTTTT CASSMGRRSTGELFF
TRBD2 TRBJ2-3 TRBV10-3 - TGTGCCATCAAACGGGGGGAGGACACAGATACGCAGTATTTT CAIKRGEDTDTQYF
- TRBJ1-5 TRBV30 - TGTGCCTGGGATGGCAATGATCAGCCCCAGCATTTT CAWDGNDQPQHF
TRBD2 TRBJ2-7 TRBV11-1 - TGTGCCAGCAGCCGGACTAGCGGAGTAGAGTACGAGCAGTACTTC CASSRTSGVEYEQYF
TRBD1 TRBJ1-1 TRBV5-1 - TGCGCCAGCCAACCCCGGACAGGTCGAAACACTGAAGCTTTCTTT CASQPRTGRNTEAFF
- TRBJ1-1 TRBV28 - TGTGCCAGCAGTCCCCTTTCCGGGGGCACTGAAGCTTTCTTT CASSPLSGGTEAFF
TRBD1 TRBJ2-7 TRBV11-2 - TGTGCCAGCACCCACCTGGGGACAGGGCTCCTCGAGCAGTACTTC CASTHLGTGLLEQYF
- TRBJ2-1 TRBV5-5 - TGTGCCAGCAGCTCCGGGGTTACCTACAATGAGCAGTTCTTC CASSSGVTYNEQFF
TRBD2 TRBJ2-5 TRBV10-3 - TGTGCCATCAGGGGAGCGGGAGGGCCCCAAGAGACCCAGTACTTC CAIRGAGGPQETQYF
TRBD2 TRBJ2-5 TRBV11-1 - TGTGCCAGCAGCTTAGGCGGGAGGGAGACCCAGTACTTC CASSLGGRETQYF
- TRBJ2-1 TRBV7-3 - TGTGCCAGCAGCACTGCCTCGTACAATGAGCAGTTCTTC CASSTASYNEQFF
- TRBJ1-5 TRBV5-1 - TGCGCCAGCAGTACGGGATTGTTAAATCAGCCCCAGCATTTT CASSTGLLNQPQHF
TRBD1 TRBJ2-5 TRBV5-8 - TGTGCCAGCAGCTTGCTCCAGGGGGCCCTCCCATTCCAAGAGACCCAGTACTTC CASSLLQGALPFQETQYF
- TRBJ2-3 TRBV24-1 - TGTGCCACCTGGTGGGACTTAGATACGCAGTATTTT CATWWDLDTQYF
TRBD2 TRBJ2-1 TRBV11-2 - TGTGCCAGCAGCTTACTTGTCGGGAGGGACAATGAGCAGTTCTTC CASSLLVGRDNEQFF
TRBD2 TRBJ2-3 TRBV29-1 - TGCAGCGTTCCCGGAGGACTAGCGGGAGTCACAGATACGCAGTATTTT CSVPGGLAGVTDTQYF
- TRBJ2-1 TRBV5-6 - TGTGCCAGCAGCTTGTCAGGGTACAATGAGCAGTTCTTC CASSLSGYNEQFF
- TRBJ2-1 TRBV6-2/TRBV6-3 - TGTGCCAGCAGTTACTCTACTAGTACGCTCGATGAGCAGTTCTTC CASSYSTSTLDEQFF
- TRBJ2-1 TRBV3-1/TRBV3-2 - TGTGCCAGCAGCCCCCTTCCCACTATCCCTCTAAACAATGAGCAGTTCTTC CASSPLPTIPLNNEQFF
TRBD1 TRBJ2-3 TRBV6-2/TRBV6-3 - TGTGCCAGCAGTTACGGGACAGCGAAGGTTGATACGCAGTATTTT CASSYGTAKVDTQYF
- TRBJ2-3 TRBV3-1/TRBV3-2 - TGTGCCAGCAGCCAAGTTAGCCTCCTCCCAGATACGCAGTATTTT CASSQVSLLPDTQYF
TRBD1 TRBJ1-1 TRBV6-5 - TGTGCCAGTAACCGGGACAGGGGGAACACTGAAGCTTTCTTT CASNRDRGNTEAFF
- TRBJ1-1 TRBV7-9 few TGTGCCAGCAGCTTTAGCGTGAGCAGCGAAGCTTTCTTT CASSFSVSSEAFF
- TRBJ2-2 TRBV4-3 - TGCGCCAGCAGCCAAGATCCCCTTCCTAGCGGGGAGCTGTTTTTT CASSQDPLPSGELFF
TRBD1 TRBJ2-7 TRBV4-1 - TGCGCCAGCAGCCAGGACAGGGGACTTACCTACGAGCAGTACTTC CASSQDRGLTYEQYF
TRBD2 TRBJ2-3 TRBV11-2 - TGTGCCTGGACCCTAGGGACTAGCCGTGCAGATACGCAGTATTTT CAWTLGTSRADTQYF
TRBD2 TRBJ2-7 TRBV7-2 - TGTGCCAGCAGCTTGGGGACTAGCGGAACCTACGAGCAGTACTTC CASSLGTSGTYEQYF
TRBD2 TRBJ2-4 TRBV6-6 - TGTGCCAGCAGGATCAGAGCGGGAGGTGCCAAAAACATTCAGTACTTC CASRIRAGGAKNIQYF
- TRBJ2-6 TRBV30 - TGTGCCTCGGACAGCGCTGGGGCCAACGTCCTGACTTTC CASDSAGANVLTF
- TRBJ1-1 TRBV15 - TGTGCCACCGAAGACAGAGCCATGAACACTGAAGCTTTCTTT CATEDRAMNTEAFF